This T cell receptor beta chain came from a study of control samples from healthy donors and cancer patients. Only one count was recorded for this clone. Clones were read by immunoSEQ multiplex PCR, and TCRdb kept only the in-frame ones, dropping some. The sample consists of more than 75,000 clones, about 80% of them appearing once. The CDR3 length is 16 residues. V lost 5 bases to trimming and J lost 3 bases, with 16 bases between them. Germline CDR1 reads SGHTA; CDR2 reads FQGNSA. This TCR was recovered from a woman aged 30 to 39 in good health. The chain links TRBV7-2 to TRBJ1-4; a possible D gene is TRBD1 (5 bases). The sequenced material came from blood. CDR3 sequence reads: CASSPKVGGANEKLFF. CDR3 nucleotide sequence: TGTGCCAGCAGCCCGAAGGTGGGGGGAGCTAATGAAAAACTGTTTTTT.